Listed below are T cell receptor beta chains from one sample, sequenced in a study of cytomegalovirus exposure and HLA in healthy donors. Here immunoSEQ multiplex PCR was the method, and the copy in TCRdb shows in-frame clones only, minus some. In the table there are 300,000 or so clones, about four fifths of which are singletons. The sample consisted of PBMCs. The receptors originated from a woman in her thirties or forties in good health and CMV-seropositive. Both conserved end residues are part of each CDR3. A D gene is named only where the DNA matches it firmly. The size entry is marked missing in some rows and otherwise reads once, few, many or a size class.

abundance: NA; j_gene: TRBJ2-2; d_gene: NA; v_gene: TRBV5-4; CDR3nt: TGTGCCAGCAGCGGGCGGGAGCTGTTTTTT; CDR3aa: CASSGRELFF
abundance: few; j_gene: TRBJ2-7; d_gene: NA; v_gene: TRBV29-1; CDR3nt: TGCAGCGTTGTATCCGGGAACTCCTACGAGCAGTACTTC; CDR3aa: CSVVSGNSYEQYF
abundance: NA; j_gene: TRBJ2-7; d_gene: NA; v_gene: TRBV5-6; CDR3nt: TGTGCCAGCAGCTTGGCTGGCACAGGTACCTCCTACGAGCAGTACTTC; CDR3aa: CASSLAGTGTSYEQYF
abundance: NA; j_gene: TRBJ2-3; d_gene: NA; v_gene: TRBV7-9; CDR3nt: TGTGCCAGCAGCTTATCGGGCGGGCTTACAGATACGCAGTATTTT; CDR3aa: CASSLSGGLTDTQYF
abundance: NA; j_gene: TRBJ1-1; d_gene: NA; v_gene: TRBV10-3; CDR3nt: TGTGCCATCAGTTACAGGGCGGACACTGAAGCTTTCTTT; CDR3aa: CAISYRADTEAFF
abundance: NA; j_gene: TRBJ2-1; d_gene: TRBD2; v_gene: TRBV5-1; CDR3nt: TGCGCCAGCAGCTTGGCCCAGCTAGCGGGAGGACAGTTCTTC; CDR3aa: CASSLAQLAGGQFF
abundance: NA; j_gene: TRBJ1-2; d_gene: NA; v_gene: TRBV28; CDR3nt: TGTGCCAGTGTGGACATTTTTTATGGCTACACCTTC; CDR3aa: CASVDIFYGYTF
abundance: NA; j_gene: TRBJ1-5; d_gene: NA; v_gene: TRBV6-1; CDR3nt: TGTGCCAGCAAAACAAGTAGCAATCAGCCCCAGCATTTT; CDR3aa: CASKTSSNQPQHF
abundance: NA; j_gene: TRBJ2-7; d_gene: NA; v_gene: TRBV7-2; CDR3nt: TGTGCCAGCAGCTTACAACTAGCCTACGAGCAGTACTTC; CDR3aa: CASSLQLAYEQYF
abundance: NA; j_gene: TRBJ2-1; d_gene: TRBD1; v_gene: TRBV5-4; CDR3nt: TGTGCCAGCAGCCCTATAGACAGGGATAAAATCAATGAGCAGTTCTTC; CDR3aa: CASSPIDRDKINEQFF
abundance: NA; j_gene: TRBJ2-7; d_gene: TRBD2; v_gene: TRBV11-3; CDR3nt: TGTGCCAGCAGACGAGGACTAGCGGGAGACTCCTACGAGCAGTACTTC; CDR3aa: CASRRGLAGDSYEQYF
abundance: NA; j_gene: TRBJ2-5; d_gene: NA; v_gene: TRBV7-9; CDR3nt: TGTTCCAGCAGCATTCCGGGAGCCTTCCAAGAGACCCAGTACTTC; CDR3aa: CSSSIPGAFQETQYF
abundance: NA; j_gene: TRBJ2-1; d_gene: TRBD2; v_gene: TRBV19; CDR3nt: TGTGCCAGTAGTAGAGTAGCGGGAGTTTCGAATGAGCAGTTCTTC; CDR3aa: CASSRVAGVSNEQFF
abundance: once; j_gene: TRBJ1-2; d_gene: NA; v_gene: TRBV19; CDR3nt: TGTGCCAGTAGTTCGCCCAGACGGGTTCAAGGCTACACCTTC; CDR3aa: CASSSPRRVQGYTF
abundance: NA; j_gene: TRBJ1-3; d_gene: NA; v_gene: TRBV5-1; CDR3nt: TGCGCCAGCAGCTCACAGGGACCTGGAAACACCATATATTTT; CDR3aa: CASSSQGPGNTIYF
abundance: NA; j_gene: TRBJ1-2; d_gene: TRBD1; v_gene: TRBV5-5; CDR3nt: TGTGCCAGCAGCTTGGAGACAGGGTTAGATGGCTACACCTTC; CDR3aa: CASSLETGLDGYTF
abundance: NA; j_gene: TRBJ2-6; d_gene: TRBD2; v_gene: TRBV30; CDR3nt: TGTGCCTGGAGTGTTAGCGGGTCTGGGGCCAACGTCCTGACTTTC; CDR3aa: CAWSVSGSGANVLTF
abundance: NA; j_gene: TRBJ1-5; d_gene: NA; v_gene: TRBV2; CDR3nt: TGTGCCAGAACAGGGACAACCGGTGGGAGCAATCAGCCCCAGCATTTT; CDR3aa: CARTGTTGGSNQPQHF
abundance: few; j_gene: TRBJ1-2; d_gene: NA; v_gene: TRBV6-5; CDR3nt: TGTGCCAGCAGTTCAGCCTATTCAGGGGTTGGCTACACCTTC; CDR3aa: CASSSAYSGVGYTF
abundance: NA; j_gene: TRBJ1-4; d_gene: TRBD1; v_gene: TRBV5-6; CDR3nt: TGTGCCAGCAGCTTGGGACCCACAGGGGGCAATGAAAAACTGTTTTTT; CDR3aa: CASSLGPTGGNEKLFF
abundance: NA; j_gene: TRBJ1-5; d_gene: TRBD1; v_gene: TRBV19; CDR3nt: TGTGCCAGTAGTATGGGGACAGGGAATCGCAATCAGCCCCAGCATTTT; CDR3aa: CASSMGTGNRNQPQHF
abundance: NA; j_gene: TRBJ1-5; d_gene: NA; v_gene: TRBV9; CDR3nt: TGTGCCAGCAGCGTTAGTGGTGATAGCAATCAGCCCCAGCATTTT; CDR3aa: CASSVSGDSNQPQHF
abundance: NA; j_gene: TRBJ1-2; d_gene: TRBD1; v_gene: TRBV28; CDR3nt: TGTGCCAGCAGGGAAGACAGGGGGCGCTTCTATGGCTACACCTTC; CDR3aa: CASREDRGRFYGYTF
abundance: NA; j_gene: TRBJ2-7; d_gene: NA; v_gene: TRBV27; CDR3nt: TGTGCCAGCAGTACACCAGGATCCTACGAGCAGTACTTC; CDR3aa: CASSTPGSYEQYF
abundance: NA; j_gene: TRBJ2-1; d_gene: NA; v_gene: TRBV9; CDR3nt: TGTGCCAGCAGCGTAGAAGTGGGGCCGGACCCATATGATGAGCAGTTCTTC; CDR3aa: CASSVEVGPDPYDEQFF
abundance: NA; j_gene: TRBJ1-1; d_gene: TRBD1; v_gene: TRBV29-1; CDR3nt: TGCAGCGTCCTGGGACAGTGGAACACTGAAGCTTTCTTT; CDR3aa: CSVLGQWNTEAFF
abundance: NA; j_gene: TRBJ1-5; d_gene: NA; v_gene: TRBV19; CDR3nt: TGTGCCAGTAGTATAGCGAGATCCCGAGGGTCCAGCAATCAGCCCCAGCATTTT; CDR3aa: CASSIARSRGSSNQPQHF
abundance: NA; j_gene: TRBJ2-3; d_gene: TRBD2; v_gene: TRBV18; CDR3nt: TGTGCCAGCTCACCTAACGTTCAGGGACTAGCGGGAGATACGCAGTATTTT; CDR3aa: CASSPNVQGLAGDTQYF
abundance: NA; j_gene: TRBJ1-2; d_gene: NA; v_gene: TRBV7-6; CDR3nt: TGTGCCAGCAGCTTAGAGGCGGGGGATGGCTACACCTTC; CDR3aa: CASSLEAGDGYTF
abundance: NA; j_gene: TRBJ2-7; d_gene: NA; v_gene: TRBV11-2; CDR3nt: TGTGCCAGCAGCTATCAAGGACAGCAAGGGTCATCCGAGCAGTACTTC; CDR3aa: CASSYQGQQGSSEQYF
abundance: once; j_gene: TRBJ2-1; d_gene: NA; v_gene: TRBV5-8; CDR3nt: TGTGCCAGCAGGGGGCCGGAGCAGTTCTTC; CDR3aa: CASRGPEQFF
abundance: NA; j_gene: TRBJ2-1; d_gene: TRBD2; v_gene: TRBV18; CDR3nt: TGTGCCAGCTCAGTTCTAGCGGGGGTCAATGAGCAGTTCTTC; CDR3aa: CASSVLAGVNEQFF
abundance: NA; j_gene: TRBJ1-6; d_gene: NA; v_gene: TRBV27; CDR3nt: TGTGCCAGCAGTTTGTCTTACAGGGTGTCCTCGTCGAATTCCCTCCACTTT; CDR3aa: CASSLSYRVSSSNSLHF
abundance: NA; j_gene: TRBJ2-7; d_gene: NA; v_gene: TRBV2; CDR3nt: TGTGCCAGCAAGGGGGGGGAGGGGGATTTCCCCTACTACGAGCAGTACTTC; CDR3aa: CASKGGEGDFPYYEQYF
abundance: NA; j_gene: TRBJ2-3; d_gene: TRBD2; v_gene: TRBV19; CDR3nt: TGTGCCAGTAGTCAACTAGCGGCTAGCACAGATACGCAGTATTTT; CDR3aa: CASSQLAASTDTQYF
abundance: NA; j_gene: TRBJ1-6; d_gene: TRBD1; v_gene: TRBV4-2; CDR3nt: TGTGCCAGCAGCCAAATGGGACAGGGAAGAGATAATTCACCCCTCCACTTT; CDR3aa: CASSQMGQGRDNSPLHF
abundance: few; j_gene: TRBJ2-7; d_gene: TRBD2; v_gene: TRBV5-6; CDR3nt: TGTGCCAGCAGCTCCCTCTATCTAGCGGGAGGGCCGGACGAGCAGTACTTC; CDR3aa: CASSSLYLAGGPDEQYF
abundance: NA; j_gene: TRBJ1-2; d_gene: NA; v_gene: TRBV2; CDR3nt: TGTGCCAGCAGTGAGTTACAGTCTGGCTACACCTTC; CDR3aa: CASSELQSGYTF
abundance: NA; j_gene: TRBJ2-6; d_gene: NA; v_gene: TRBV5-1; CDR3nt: TGCGCCAGCAGCTTGACAGCTGGGGCCAACGTCCTGACTTTC; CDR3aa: CASSLTAGANVLTF
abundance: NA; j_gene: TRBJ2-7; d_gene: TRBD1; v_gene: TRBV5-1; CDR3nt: TGCGCCAGCAGCCCGGGGACAGGGACCTACGAGCAGTACTTC; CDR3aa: CASSPGTGTYEQYF
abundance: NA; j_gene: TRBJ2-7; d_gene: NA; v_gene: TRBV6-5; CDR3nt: TGTGCCAGCAGTTACTCGCTTAGCGACTACGAGCAGTACTTC; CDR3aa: CASSYSLSDYEQYF
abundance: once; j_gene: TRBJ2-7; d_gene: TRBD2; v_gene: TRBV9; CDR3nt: TGTGCCAGCAGCGTAGCTAGCGGGACCACCTACGAGCAGTACTTC; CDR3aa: CASSVASGTTYEQYF
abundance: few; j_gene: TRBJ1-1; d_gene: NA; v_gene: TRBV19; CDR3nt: TGTGCCAGTAGTATGGGACCCGGAGGGTACACTGAAGCTTTCTTT; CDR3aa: CASSMGPGGYTEAFF
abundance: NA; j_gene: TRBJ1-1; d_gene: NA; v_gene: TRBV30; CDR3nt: TGTGCCTGGAGTGTCCCTGGGGGGGGCGCTTTCTTT; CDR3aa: CAWSVPGGGAFF
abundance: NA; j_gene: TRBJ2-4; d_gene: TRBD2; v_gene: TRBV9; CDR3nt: TGTGCCAGCAGCGATGGGACTAGCGGGAGATCTGACATTCAGTACTTC; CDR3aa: CASSDGTSGRSDIQYF
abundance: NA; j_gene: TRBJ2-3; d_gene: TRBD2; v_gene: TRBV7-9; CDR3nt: TGTGCCAGCAGCCGATCCACTAGCGGAAGCACAGATACGCAGTATTTT; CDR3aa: CASSRSTSGSTDTQYF
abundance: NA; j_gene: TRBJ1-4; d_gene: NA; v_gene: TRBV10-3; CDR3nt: TGTGCCATCAGTGAGTCTTCACTAGCCAGTGGGGAAAAACTGTTTTTT; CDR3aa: CAISESSLASGEKLFF
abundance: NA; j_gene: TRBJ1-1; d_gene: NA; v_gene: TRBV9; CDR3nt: TGTGCCAGCAGCCTTTTACAACAGGGAACTGATGAAGCTTTCTTT; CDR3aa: CASSLLQQGTDEAFF
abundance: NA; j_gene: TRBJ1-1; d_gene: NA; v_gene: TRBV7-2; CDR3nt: TGTGCCAGCAGCGCCCTCTTCGGGGTGAGGACTGAAGCTTTCTTT; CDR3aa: CASSALFGVRTEAFF
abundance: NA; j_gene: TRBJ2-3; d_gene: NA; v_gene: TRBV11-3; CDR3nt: TGTGCCAGCAGCCCGGGACAAAGCACAGATACGCAGTATTTT; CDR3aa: CASSPGQSTDTQYF
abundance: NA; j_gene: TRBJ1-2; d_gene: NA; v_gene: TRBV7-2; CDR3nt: TGTGCCAGCAGCTTAGTCGCGGCAGGGCAAGGCTACACCTTC; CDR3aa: CASSLVAAGQGYTF
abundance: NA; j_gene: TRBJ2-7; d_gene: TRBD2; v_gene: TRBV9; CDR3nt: TGTGCCAGCAGCGTAGCCAGCGGGAGTGTCTACGAGCAGTACTTC; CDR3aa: CASSVASGSVYEQYF
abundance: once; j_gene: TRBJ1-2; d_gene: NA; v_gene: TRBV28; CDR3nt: TGTGCCAGCAGTTTGTCCAGCAGGGATGGCTACACCTTC; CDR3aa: CASSLSSRDGYTF
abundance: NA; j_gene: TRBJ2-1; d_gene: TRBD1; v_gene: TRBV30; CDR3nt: TGTGCCTGCATGACAGGGACCTACAATGAGCAGTTCTTC; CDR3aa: CACMTGTYNEQFF
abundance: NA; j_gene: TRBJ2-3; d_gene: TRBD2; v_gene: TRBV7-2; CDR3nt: TGTGCCAGCAGCTTATATCAGCGGGAGAGCACAGATACGCAGTATTTT; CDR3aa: CASSLYQRESTDTQYF
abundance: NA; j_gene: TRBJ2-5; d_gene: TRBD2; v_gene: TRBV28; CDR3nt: TGTGCCAGCAGTTTAGGCCCTAGCGGGAGGTATCAAGAGACCCAGTACTTC; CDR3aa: CASSLGPSGRYQETQYF
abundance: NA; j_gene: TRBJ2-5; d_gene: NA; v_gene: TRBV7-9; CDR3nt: TGTGCCAGCAGCTTCAGGAGGGGGGGAGAGACCCAGTACTTC; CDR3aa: CASSFRRGGETQYF
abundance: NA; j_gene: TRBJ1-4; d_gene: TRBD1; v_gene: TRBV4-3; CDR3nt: TGCGCCAGCAGCCAAGATGGCTGGGGGACAGGGAGGGAAAAACTGTTTTTT; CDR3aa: CASSQDGWGTGREKLFF
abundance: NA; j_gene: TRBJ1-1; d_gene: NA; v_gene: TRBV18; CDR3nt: TGTGCCAGCTCACCACGACAGCCGAACACTGAAGCTTTCTTT; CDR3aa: CASSPRQPNTEAFF
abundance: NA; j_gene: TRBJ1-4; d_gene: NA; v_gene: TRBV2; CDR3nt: TGTGCCAGCCTCAGGGGCAGAAGTGAAAAACTGTTTTTT; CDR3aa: CASLRGRSEKLFF